This entry features one T cell receptor (beta chain) sequence. The RNA input was roughly 0.45 to 1 ug, and it was reverse transcribed with random hexamers. Multiplex immunoSEQ PCR targeted 54 Vbeta and 13 Jbeta TCR beta segments. MiXCR was run by TCRdb on the immunoSEQ multiplex PCR reads, yielding one entry per CDR3 protein. Found here are around 190,000 distinct CDR3 sequences, under 95% of them singletons; the top ten hold around 0.11%. These data come from a study of CD8 T cells in Susac syndrome. The sample comprised CD4+ T cells from PBMCs. The TCR comes from a human donor with Susac syndrome.

CDR3 protein: CASEPGLAWTGELFF. The CDR3 coding sequence is TGTGCCAGCGAACCGGGACTAGCGTGGACCGGGGAGCTGTTTTTT. The chain combines TRBV25-1 with TRBJ2-2, with 10 bases matching TRBD2. Germline CDR1 reads MGHDK; CDR2 reads SYGVNS. The V gene end was trimmed by 8 bases and the J gene end by 5 bases; junction bases not matched to a gene: 8. There are 15 residues in the CDR3.